The 30 T cell receptor beta chains reported below all come from one sample, sequenced in a study of CD8 T cells in ankylosing spondylitis. What these receptors recognize is not known. TCRdb processed the 5' RACE reads anew with MiXCR; each CDR3 protein has one entry. The sample contains about 800,000 distinct CDR3 sequences, 12% of which appear only once. General study findings and limits: One TCR beta motif, made up of about 8 highly homologous variants, appeared characteristic of ankylosing spondylitis blood.

Input material: blood, either unsorted or a sorted T cell fraction (not recorded which). The receptors derive from a male donor with ankylosing spondylitis.

A few counts support this clonotype. CDR3 sequence (DNA): TGTGCCAGCAGTTTCGACAGTCCAGAGACCCAGTACTTC. Translated, it gives CASSFDSPETQYF. The chain recombines TRBV28 with TRBJ2-5; TRBD1 is a possible D gene (5 bases). V lost 3 bases, J lost 4 bases, and 9 bases lay in between. CDR1 MDHEN and CDR2 SYDVKM come from the germline V gene. CDR3 size: 13 residues. The full variable domain, its missing parts supplied by reference TRBV28 and TRBJ2-5, is DVKVTQSSRYLVKRTGEKVFLECVQDMDHENMFWYRQDPGLGLRLIYFSYDVKMKEKGDIPEGYSVSREKKERFSLILESASTNQTSMYLCASSFDSPETQYFGPGTRLLVL.

The CDR3 is CSAQKQGNTEAFF. In DNA, the CDR3 is TGCAGTGCTCAGAAGCAGGGGAACACTGAAGCTTTCTTT. The rearrangement links TRBV20-1 to TRBJ1-1, with D possibly TRBD1 on 5 matching bases. Germline CDR1 DFQATT, CDR2 SNEGSKA (reference sequence). The V gene lost 5 bases and the J gene lost 1 base, with 11 bases spanning the gap. The CDR3 contains 13 residues.

This chain links TRBV4-2 with TRBJ1-4, with a possible D match to TRBD1 (5 bases). V shed 1 base and J shed 0 bases, with 9 bases lying between them. Germline lookup yields CDR1 LGHNA and CDR2 YNFKEQ. There are 16 residues in the CDR3. CDR3 residues: CASSQGQTTTNEKLFF. The DNA for the CDR3 is TGTGCCAGCAGCCAAGGACAGACGACAACTAATGAAAAACTGTTTTTT.

J is TRBJ2-1 and V is TRBV7-9; perhaps TRBD2 as D (5 bases). CDR1 is SEHNR and CDR2 is FQNEAQ in the germline V gene (reference sequence). Deletions cut 5 bases from V and 9 bases from J, with 11 bases between. This CDR3 contains 12 residues. Here the CDR3 DNA reads TGTGCCAGCAGCAGCAACCGGGGTGAGCAGTTCTTC. Amino acid sequence: CASSSNRGEQFF. The entire variable domain, with the rest obtained from reference TRBV7-9 and TRBJ2-1, is as follows: DTGVSQNPRHKITKRGQNVTFRCDPISEHNRLYWYRQTLGQGPEFLTYFQNEAQLEKSRLLSDRFSAERPKGSFSTLEIQRTEQGDSAMYLCASSSNRGEQFFGPGTRLTVL.

The chain combines TRBV24-1 with TRBJ2-1, with D possibly being TRBD2 (6 bases). Trimming took 7 bases from V and 2 from J, leaving 14 bases between them. Germline CDR1 reads KGHDR; CDR2 reads SFDVKD. The CDR3 has 15 residues. DNA of the CDR3: TGTGCCACCAGGAAAACGGGAGACCCCTACAATGAGCAGTTCTTC. This gives the protein CATRKTGDPYNEQFF.

This chain joins TRBV28 and TRBJ1-2, with D unresolved. CDR1 and CDR2 (germline): MDHEN, SYDVKM. V lost 6 bases and J lost 4, with 15 bases in between. The CDR3 sequence is 14 residues long. CDR3 coding DNA: TGTGCCAGCAGCTCCCCCGGAGGGTCCTATGGCTACACCTTC. Translating gives CASSSPGGSYGYTF.

The chain links TRBV15 to TRBJ1-1; D may be TRBD1 (5 bases). Germline V CDR1 and CDR2: LNHNV, YYDKDF (reference sequence). Trimming stripped 3 bases from V and 4 bases from J, with 18 bases between. CDR3 length equals 16 residues. The CDR3 spells CATSRPIGTGGTEAFF. As DNA, the CDR3 is TGTGCCACCAGCAGGCCCATAGGGACGGGGGGCACTGAAGCTTTCTTT. Using reference TRBV15 and TRBJ1-1 for the parts outside the CDR3, the full variable domain is DAMVIQNPRYQVTQFGKPVTLSCSQTLNHNVMYWYQQKSSQAPKLLFHYYDKDFNNEADTPDNFQSRRPNTSFCFLDIRSPGLGDTAMYLCATSRPIGTGGTEAFFGQGTRLTVV.

The gene calls are TRBV20-1 and TRBJ2-5; D gene uncertain. CDR1 and CDR2 (germline): DFQATT, SNEGSKA (reference sequence). V was cut by 1 base and J by 14 bases, with 17 bases left in between. This CDR3 has 12 residues. The DNA for the CDR3 is TGCAGTGCTAGAGTAGTGGGTGGGTTCCGATACTTC. Translated, it gives CSARVVGGFRYF.

The J gene is TRBJ2-6, the V gene TRBV4-2; D unclear. Trimming pared 4 bases from V and 4 bases from J, leaving 14 bases between. CDR1 LGHNA and CDR2 YNFKEQ come from the germline V gene. CDR3 length equals 16 residues. The CDR3 protein is CASSPRELTGANVLTF. The DNA for the CDR3 is TGTGCCAGCAGCCCTAGAGAATTAACAGGGGCCAACGTCCTGACTTTC.

The chain couples TRBV10-3 to TRBJ2-1, with a possible D match to TRBD1 (5 bases). Trimming took off 4 bases at V and 7 bases at J, with 11 bases between the two ends. Per the germline V gene, CDR1 is ENHRY and CDR2 is SYGVKD. There are 13 residues in the CDR3. This CDR3 reads CAISGTLANEQFF. CDR3 DNA sequence: TGTGCCATCAGTGGGACATTAGCTAATGAGCAGTTCTTC.

This clonotype was seen only a few times. This chain uses TRBV3-1 with TRBJ2-3; 8 bases are shared with TRBD1. After removal of 4 bases from V and 3 bases from J, the junction contained 6 bases not matched to a gene. CDR1 and CDR2 (germline): LGHDT, YNNKEL (reference sequence). The CDR3 runs to 15 residues. The CDR3, as DNA: TGTGCCAGCAGCCTGACAGGGGCTGAGACAGATACGCAGTATTTT. The encoded protein is CASSLTGAETDTQYF.

This clonotype was picked up many times. The chain links TRBV20-1 to TRBJ1-4; D possibly corresponds to TRBD1 (5 bases). Trimming took 6 bases from V and 8 from J, leaving 16 bases between them. Per germline, CDR1 DFQATT and CDR2 SNEGSKA (reference sequence). The length of the CDR3 is 13 residues. The CDR3 DNA reads TGCAGTGCCACCAGGGCCCCGGGGGAAAAACTGTTTTTT. This gives the protein CSATRAPGEKLFF.

This chain uses TRBV5-1 with TRBJ1-6; D call uncertain. CDR3 length: 15 residues. Germline CDR1 and CDR2: SGHRS and YFSETQ. V gave up 1 base and J gave up 9 bases, with 14 bases separating them. CDR3: CASSLTELYASPLHF. Written as DNA, the CDR3 is TGCGCCAGCAGCTTGACAGAGTTATATGCTTCACCCCTCCACTTT.

In regard to this clonotype: This may come from a read error, since a much larger clone is one base off. The chain links TRBV20-1 to TRBJ1-2, with 8 bases identical to TRBD1. This CDR3 is 13 amino acids long. Germline CDR1 reads DFQATT; CDR2 reads SNEGSKA (reference sequence). The trim removed 7 bases at V and 9 bases at J, leaving 13 bases unmatched. The CDR3: CSVKATGEFSYTF. The CDR3 region has the DNA TGCAGTGTTAAAGCGACAGGGGAGTTTAGCTACACCTTC.

There are a few counts of this clonotype. The chain employs TRBV28 and TRBJ1-1, with 7 positions matching TRBD1. This CDR3 contains 14 residues. V lost 6 bases, J lost 6 bases, and 10 bases stayed unmatched. Germline CDR1 is MDHEN and CDR2 is SYDVKM. The CDR3 sequence: CASRNTGEWPEAFF. As DNA, the CDR3 is TGTGCCAGCAGGAACACAGGGGAATGGCCTGAAGCTTTCTTT.

This rearrangement joins TRBV4-2 to TRBJ2-6, with D perhaps TRBD1 (6 bases). CDR3 size: 17 residues. Germline loops: CDR1 LGHNA, CDR2 YNFKEQ. V lost 5 bases and J lost 3, with 17 bases in between. The DNA for the CDR3 is TGTGCCAGCAGCTTTGCGGCAGGGGTTGATGGGGCCAACGTCCTGACTTTC. Encoded protein: CASSFAAGVDGANVLTF.

This chain connects TRBV20-1 to TRBJ2-5; D perhaps matches TRBD2 (6 bases). CDR1 DFQATT and CDR2 SNEGSKA come from the germline V gene (reference sequence). This CDR3 has 13 amino acids. CDR3 in DNA: TGCAGCCCATGGAGGGGCGACCAAGAGACCCAGTACTTC. Translating it yields CSPWRGDQETQYF.

This clonotype showed up just a few times. The genes are TRBV5-1 and TRBJ2-5; 10 bases match TRBD2. The CDR3 has 14 residues. V lost 7 bases, J lost 1 base, and 4 bases stayed unmatched. The germline V gene encodes CDR1 SGHRS and CDR2 YFSETQ. The CDR3 sequence is CASQTSGSQETQYF. Written as DNA, the CDR3 is TGCGCCAGCCAGACTAGCGGGTCCCAAGAGACCCAGTACTTC.

The rearrangement joins TRBV20-1 to TRBJ2-2; TRBD2 matches 10 bases. This CDR3 contains 16 residues. V dropped 6 bases and J dropped 0; count of bases not matched to a gene: 7. The germline CDR1 and CDR2 sequences are DFQATT and SNEGSKA (reference sequence). The CDR3 spells CSARTSGASNTGELFF. The CDR3 DNA reads TGCAGTGCGCGAACTAGCGGGGCCTCGAACACCGGGGAGCTGTTTTTT.

This chain joins TRBV20-1 and TRBJ2-1, with D perhaps matching TRBD1 (6 bases). Trimming shortened V by 5 bases and J by 4 bases, and 18 bases separated the two germline ends. Germline assignment: CDR1 DFQATT and CDR2 SNEGSKA (reference sequence). CDR3 length: 15 amino acids. The CDR3 loop reads CSADTGLQGYNEQFF. DNA for the CDR3: TGCAGTGCTGACACAGGGCTACAAGGGTACAATGAGCAGTTCTTC.

The rearrangement links TRBV6-1 to TRBJ2-3, with D maybe TRBD1 (6 bases). Looked up from germline, CDR1 is MNHNS and CDR2 is SASEGT. V shed 2 bases and J shed 5 bases, with 14 bases lying between them. This CDR3 comprises 15 residues. The CDR3 nucleotides are TGTGCCAGCAGTGAAAGCCAGGGGCTGAGAGATACGCAGTATTTT. Translated: CASSESQGLRDTQYF.

This clonotype has a handful of counts. J is TRBJ2-5 and V is TRBV20-1, with 10 positions matching TRBD1. The germline CDR1 and CDR2 sequences are DFQATT and SNEGSKA (reference sequence). Trimming at V came to 5 bases and at J to 4 bases, leaving 10 bases not matched to a gene. This CDR3 region has 15 residues. Written as DNA, the CDR3 is TGCAGTGCTCCTAGGGGGACAGGGGTGGGAGAGACCCAGTACTTC. Amino acids: CSAPRGTGVGETQYF.

Many counts were recorded for this clonotype. The V call is TRBV6-5, the J call TRBJ1-1; D not certain. The V and J ends lost 0 bases and 0 bases respectively, with 5 bases between them. Germline lookup yields CDR1 MNHEY and CDR2 SVGAGI. This CDR3 has 14 amino acids. The CDR3 region is CASSYSLLNTEAFF. CDR3 nucleotides: TGTGCCAGCAGTTACTCCCTGCTGAACACTGAAGCTTTCTTT.

V usage is TRBV7-2 and J usage is TRBJ2-7; 8 bases are shared with TRBD2. V was pared by 7 bases and J by 9 bases, with 8 bases of the junction left unmatched. Germline CDR1 is SGHTA and CDR2 is FQGNSA. The CDR3 is made up of 12 amino acids. As DNA, the CDR3 is TGTGCCAGCACTATGGGACTAGGCTCGCAGTACTTC. Translating it yields CASTMGLGSQYF.

Note on this clonotype: The missing conserved phenylalanine or tryptophan at the end of this CDR3 makes a read error likely. The chain is built from TRBV5-1 and TRBJ1-1; the D gene is possibly TRBD1 (6 bases). Trimming took 0 bases from V and 3 from J, leaving 9 bases between them. Germline-derived CDR1 and CDR2 are SGHRS and YFSETQ. The CDR3 length is 14 residues. CDR3 sequence reads: CASSLAAGDTEAFL. CDR3 nucleotides: TGCGCCAGCAGCTTGGCGGCAGGGGACACTGAAGCTTTCTTA.

This clonotype appeared a few times. This chain links TRBV5-1 with TRBJ2-5; no definite D call. The CDR3 has 13 residues. Trimming removed 1 base at V and 2 bases at J, with 6 bases between. Germline-derived CDR1 and CDR2 are SGHRS and YFSETQ. The chain's CDR3 is CASSLNRQETQYF. For the CDR3, the DNA is TGCGCCAGCAGCTTGAATCGACAAGAGACCCAGTACTTC.

The rearrangement links TRBV20-1 to TRBJ1-2; D unresolved. Per the germline V gene, CDR1 is DFQATT and CDR2 is SNEGSKA (reference sequence). Trimming pared 3 bases from V and 0 bases from J, leaving 17 bases between. This CDR3 comprises 16 residues. CDR3 residues: CSARADLQRPNYGYTF. CDR3 nucleotide sequence: TGCAGTGCTAGGGCTGACTTACAGAGACCTAACTATGGCTACACCTTC.

This clonotype was detected a few times. The rearrangement uses TRBV10-3 and TRBJ2-3; 7 nucleotides agree with TRBD2. CDR3 size: 14 residues. The V gene end was trimmed by 3 bases and the J gene end by 6 bases; junction bases not matched to a gene: 6. Germline-derived CDR1 and CDR2 are ENHRY and SYGVKD. CDR3 loop: CAISESWGGDTQYF. For the CDR3, the DNA is TGTGCCATCAGTGAATCTTGGGGGGGGGATACGCAGTATTTT.

This clonotype has more than one count but fewer than ten. The chain recombines TRBV5-1 with TRBJ2-1; 11 nucleotides line up with TRBD2. After removal of 6 bases from V and 5 bases from J, the junction contained 10 bases not matched to a gene. From germline, CDR1 is SGHRS and CDR2 YFSETQ. CDR3 length: 16 amino acids. The CDR3 loop is CASTDLAGGHHNEQFF. The CDR3 region has the DNA TGCGCCAGCACCGATCTAGCGGGGGGTCACCACAATGAGCAGTTCTTC.

This clonotype was seen a handful of times. The chain links TRBV20-1 to TRBJ2-1; 7 positions match TRBD2. The CDR3 is 15 residues long. In germline, CDR1 is DFQATT, CDR2 SNEGSKA (reference sequence). V lost 1 base, J lost 2 bases, and 5 bases stayed unmatched. The CDR3 protein is CSARGGGVTYNEQFF. The DNA of the CDR3 is TGCAGTGCTAGAGGCGGGGGTGTAACCTACAATGAGCAGTTCTTC.